The source of this T cell receptor beta chain is a study of HIV-infected patients and healthy controls. Each CDR3 protein is one row after TCRdb ran MiXCR on the 5' RACE reads. In the table there are about 64,000 distinct CDR3 sequences, about a fifth of which are singletons. The trim removed 8 bases at V and 3 bases at J, leaving 4 bases unmatched. Germline V gives CDR1 SEHNR, CDR2 FQNEAQ (reference sequence). This CDR3 is built from 14 residues. This clonotype was counted between two and nine times. The source of this sequence is a human donor in good health. The V gene is TRBV7-9, the J gene TRBJ2-3; TRBD1 matches at 11 bases. Input material: CD4+ T cells from blood. The CDR3 DNA reads TGTGCCAGCTACGGACAGGGGGCAACAGATACGCAGTATTTT. This translates into CASYGQGATDTQYF.